The clone carrying this T cell receptor (beta chain) has a handful of counts. Its antigen is not identified. Sequenced by immunoSEQ multiplex PCR; TCRdb stores in-frame clones only, minus some. The sample records 50,000 to 70,000 clones, 70% to 85% being singletons. These data are taken from a study of memory CD4+ T cells and cytomegalovirus serostatus. Points from the study as a whole: Each of 55 to 80 CMV-associated TCRbeta sequences occurred in one to five individuals. Suggested: most of the CMV-linked TCR signature lies in CD4+ memory cells.

The CDR3 runs 15 residues. V was trimmed by 6 bases and J by 7 bases, leaving 20 bases between them. The germline V gene encodes CDR1 SGDLS and CDR2 YYNGEE. Single viable CD3+CD4+CD8-CD45RO+ cells were sorted as the memory CD4+ T cells. Serostatus was set by detecting CMV pp150, pp28, p38, p52 IgG. After thawing, CD4+ T cells were positively selected. Source material: memory CD4+ T cells from blood. The source is an adult in good health and CMV-seronegative. The J gene is TRBJ2-1, the V gene TRBV9, with a tentative D call TRBD1 (5 bases). The CDR3 reads CASTVSQGRLNEQFF. DNA of the CDR3: TGTGCCAGCACTGTTTCCCAGGGTAGGTTGAATGAGCAGTTCTTC.